A selection of T cell receptor beta chains follows, all from one sample in a study of T cells in Graves' hyperthyroidism and ophthalmopathy. TCRdb reanalysed the multiplex PCR reads using MiXCR and keeps one entry per CDR3 protein. The repertoire holds about 160,000 distinct CDR3 sequences, with over 7.5% as singletons. The sequenced sample consisted of blood. The source of these receptors is a woman in her late teens or twenties with Graves' hyperthyroidism that later progressed to Graves' ophthalmopathy. Both conserved end residues are part of each CDR3. Each record gives: J gene, D gene, clone size, V gene, CDR3 protein, CDR3 DNA. D genes are given only for firm matches. Size values are once, few and many counts, or a class for expanded clones, and some rows have none.

J gene: TRBJ1-1
D gene: NA
clone size: many
V gene: TRBV19
CDR3 protein: CASRGQGFGTEAFF
CDR3 DNA: TGTGCCAGTCGTGGGCAGGGGTTTGGCACTGAAGCTTTCTTT

J gene: TRBJ2-7
D gene: TRBD1
clone size: many
V gene: TRBV30
CDR3 protein: CAWSAGTGDEQYF
CDR3 DNA: TGTGCCTGGAGTGCCGGGACAGGGGACGAGCAGTACTTC

J gene: TRBJ1-1
D gene: NA
clone size: many
V gene: TRBV30
CDR3 protein: CAWIKGSRSGNTEAFF
CDR3 DNA: TGTGCCTGGATCAAGGGGTCCCGGTCTGGTAACACTGAAGCTTTCTTT

J gene: TRBJ2-1
D gene: TRBD2
clone size: many
V gene: TRBV12-5
CDR3 protein: CASGSDHRGLAGVGEQFF
CDR3 DNA: TGTGCTAGTGGTTCGGACCACCGGGGGCTAGCGGGGGTTGGTGAGCAGTTCTTC

J gene: TRBJ2-4
D gene: NA
clone size: NA
V gene: TRBV5-5
CDR3 protein: CASSFLQVNKNIQYF
CDR3 DNA: TGTGCCAGCAGCTTTCTCCAGGTTAACAAAAACATTCAGTACTTC

J gene: TRBJ1-4
D gene: NA
clone size: few
V gene: TRBV19
CDR3 protein: CASSTRDRRTGGSEKLFF
CDR3 DNA: TGTGCCAGTTCAACAAGGGACCGACGAACCGGAGGATCGGAAAAACTGTTTTTT

J gene: TRBJ2-1
D gene: NA
clone size: many
V gene: TRBV19
CDR3 protein: CASEPPDRGNEQFF
CDR3 DNA: TGTGCCAGTGAACCGCCGGACCGGGGGAATGAGCAGTTCTTC

J gene: TRBJ1-1
D gene: NA
clone size: many
V gene: TRBV7-9
CDR3 protein: CASPGPRTEAFF
CDR3 DNA: TGTGCCAGCCCTGGACCCCGCACTGAAGCTTTCTTT

J gene: TRBJ1-1
D gene: TRBD1
clone size: many
V gene: TRBV18
CDR3 protein: CASSPGQGAYEAFF
CDR3 DNA: TGTGCCAGCTCCCCAGGACAGGGCGCCTATGAAGCTTTCTTT

J gene: TRBJ1-1
D gene: TRBD1
clone size: many
V gene: TRBV12-3/TRBV12-4
CDR3 protein: CASRIDRALDENTEAFF
CDR3 DNA: TGTGCCAGCAGGATAGACAGGGCCTTAGACGAGAACACTGAAGCTTTCTTT

J gene: TRBJ2-3
D gene: NA
clone size: many
V gene: TRBV6-5
CDR3 protein: CASSYFGRPTDTQYF
CDR3 DNA: TGTGCCAGCAGTTACTTTGGCAGGCCGACAGATACGCAGTATTTT

J gene: TRBJ1-1
D gene: TRBD1
clone size: many
V gene: TRBV5-5
CDR3 protein: CASSSGDRIVAEAFF
CDR3 DNA: TGTGCCAGCAGCTCGGGGGACAGGATAGTCGCTGAAGCTTTCTTT

J gene: TRBJ1-6
D gene: TRBD1
clone size: many
V gene: TRBV2
CDR3 protein: CASSEAGTGLNSPLHF
CDR3 DNA: TGTGCCAGCAGTGAAGCCGGGACAGGGCTGAATTCACCCCTCCACTTT

J gene: TRBJ1-1
D gene: TRBD1
clone size: many
V gene: TRBV28
CDR3 protein: CAVLQGANMNTEAFF
CDR3 DNA: TGTGCAGTTCTACAGGGGGCTAACATGAACACTGAAGCTTTCTTT

J gene: TRBJ2-3
D gene: NA
clone size: many
V gene: TRBV7-9
CDR3 protein: CASSLDFTTPAIDTQYF
CDR3 DNA: TGTGCCAGCAGCTTGGACTTCACAACGCCCGCAATCGATACGCAGTATTTT

J gene: TRBJ2-1
D gene: TRBD2
clone size: few
V gene: TRBV24-1
CDR3 protein: CATSDQRGSNEQFF
CDR3 DNA: TGTGCCACCAGTGACCAGCGGGGTAGCAATGAGCAGTTCTTC

J gene: TRBJ2-1
D gene: TRBD2
clone size: many
V gene: TRBV7-3
CDR3 protein: CASSSERGTRSYNEQFF
CDR3 DNA: TGTGCCAGCAGCTCAGAGAGAGGGACTAGATCCTACAATGAGCAGTTCTTC

J gene: TRBJ1-1
D gene: NA
clone size: few
V gene: TRBV9
CDR3 protein: CASSKMSTGMNTEAFF
CDR3 DNA: TGTGCCAGCAGTAAAATGTCGACAGGCATGAACACTGAAGCTTTCTTT

J gene: TRBJ2-4
D gene: NA
clone size: NA
V gene: TRBV20-1
CDR3 protein: CSARDWREGASKNIQYF
CDR3 DNA: TGCAGTGCTAGAGATTGGAGGGAGGGGGCCTCGAAAAACATTCAGTACTTC

J gene: TRBJ2-5
D gene: TRBD1
clone size: many
V gene: TRBV7-2
CDR3 protein: CASSSRRTGGQETQYF
CDR3 DNA: TGTGCCAGCAGCAGCAGGCGGACAGGCGGGCAAGAGACCCAGTACTTC

J gene: TRBJ2-7
D gene: NA
clone size: many
V gene: TRBV28
CDR3 protein: CASTTQGKVYEQYF
CDR3 DNA: TGTGCCAGCACCACTCAGGGAAAGGTCTACGAGCAGTACTTC

J gene: TRBJ2-1
D gene: NA
clone size: NA
V gene: TRBV20-1
CDR3 protein: CSARDAGSYNEQFF
CDR3 DNA: TGCAGTGCTAGAGATGCCGGGTCCTACAATGAGCAGTTCTTC

J gene: TRBJ1-5
D gene: NA
clone size: many
V gene: TRBV6-1
CDR3 protein: CASSERGDQPQHF
CDR3 DNA: TGTGCCAGCAGTGAACGAGGGGATCAGCCCCAGCATTTT

J gene: TRBJ1-6
D gene: NA
clone size: NA
V gene: TRBV30
CDR3 protein: CAWSARSQSSYNSPLHF
CDR3 DNA: TGTGCCTGGAGTGCGCGCTCTCAGTCCTCCTATAATTCACCCCTCCACTTT

J gene: TRBJ2-2
D gene: NA
clone size: many
V gene: TRBV7-3
CDR3 protein: CASSLTARPSGELFF
CDR3 DNA: TGTGCCAGCAGCTTAACGGCACGGCCTTCCGGGGAGCTGTTTTTT

J gene: TRBJ2-7
D gene: NA
clone size: NA
V gene: TRBV19
CDR3 protein: CASSIGVGYEQYF
CDR3 DNA: TGTGCCAGTAGTATAGGCGTTGGTTACGAGCAGTACTTC

J gene: TRBJ1-2
D gene: TRBD1
clone size: NA
V gene: TRBV9
CDR3 protein: CASSVVETGGGYTF
CDR3 DNA: TGTGCCAGCAGCGTAGTGGAGACAGGGGGAGGCTACACCTTC

J gene: TRBJ2-2
D gene: TRBD2
clone size: NA
V gene: TRBV3-1
CDR3 protein: CASSSGSWPGELFF
CDR3 DNA: TGTGCCAGCAGTAGCGGGAGTTGGCCCGGGGAGCTGTTTTTT

J gene: TRBJ1-3
D gene: TRBD1
clone size: few
V gene: TRBV5-1
CDR3 protein: CASSTGQGNTIYF
CDR3 DNA: TGCGCCAGCAGCACCGGACAGGGCAACACCATATATTTT

J gene: TRBJ2-7
D gene: NA
clone size: many
V gene: TRBV3-1
CDR3 protein: CASSQGLERAYEQYF
CDR3 DNA: TGTGCCAGCAGCCAAGGTCTCGAGCGCGCCTACGAGCAGTACTTC

J gene: TRBJ2-7
D gene: NA
clone size: many
V gene: TRBV20-1
CDR3 protein: CSAQDGIYEQYF
CDR3 DNA: TGCAGTGCTCAGGACGGGATCTACGAGCAGTACTTC

J gene: TRBJ1-1
D gene: NA
clone size: NA
V gene: TRBV11-3
CDR3 protein: CASSRSNSNTEAFF
CDR3 DNA: TGTGCCAGCAGCCGCAGTAACTCGAACACTGAAGCTTTCTTT

J gene: TRBJ2-5
D gene: NA
clone size: many
V gene: TRBV28
CDR3 protein: CASNPRGWETQYF
CDR3 DNA: TGTGCCAGCAACCCAAGGGGGTGGGAGACCCAGTACTTC

J gene: TRBJ2-6
D gene: NA
clone size: many
V gene: TRBV11-2
CDR3 protein: CASSSLKQESSGANVLTF
CDR3 DNA: TGTGCCAGCAGCTCGTTAAAACAGGAGAGCTCTGGGGCCAACGTCCTGACTTTC

J gene: TRBJ2-1
D gene: TRBD2
clone size: many
V gene: TRBV6-1
CDR3 protein: CASRRRFGSGSSSYNEQFF
CDR3 DNA: TGTGCCAGCAGGAGGCGTTTTGGTAGCGGGTCTAGCTCCTACAATGAGCAGTTCTTC

J gene: TRBJ1-1
D gene: TRBD1
clone size: NA
V gene: TRBV12-3/TRBV12-4
CDR3 protein: CASRLTGADTEAFF
CDR3 DNA: TGTGCCAGCAGACTCACAGGGGCGGACACTGAAGCTTTCTTT